The clone carrying this T cell receptor beta chain was seen just once. Its antigen is not known. The data derive from a study of shared clonotypes between healthy human individuals. Naive CD8 populations comprised CD45RO-negative cells positively selected for CCR7, excluding terminally differentiated effector memory CD45RA+ cells. Profiled with immunoSEQ multiplex PCR; TCRdb holds only in-frame clones, not every one. The sample has some 600,000 clones, approximately 96% seen once. Trimming stripped 5 bases from V and 2 bases from J, with 14 bases between. This CDR3 contains 15 residues. Per the germline V gene, CDR1 is SGHAT and CDR2 is FQNNGV. Notes on the study in general: The researchers took only blood, and tissue repertoires probably look different. Clonotypes shared by all four sorted-subset donors had higher generation probabilities than non-shared clonotypes.

The V call is TRBV11-2, the J call TRBJ2-3; D possibly corresponds to TRBD2 (6 bases). Source material: naive CD8+ T cells sorted from blood. The receptor comes from a woman in her 30s in good health. CDR3 coding DNA: TGTGCCAGCAGCCCGGTCGGGAGCCTCACAGATACGCAGTATTTT. Protein product: CASSPVGSLTDTQYF.